This passage covers 3 T cell receptor beta chains from one sample sequenced in a study of blood T cell repertoires in COVID-19. Clones were sequenced by immunoSEQ multiplex PCR, and TCRdb holds only the in-frame ones, with some missing. Of approximately 250,000 clones in the sample, around nine tenths are singletons; the top ten hold about 10%. The sequencing sample was made of peripheral blood. The origin of the receptors is a middle-aged man with active or convalescent COVID-19.

Concerning this clone itself: The sample carries other DNA sequences with the same CDR3. This rearrangement joins TRBV4-1 to TRBJ1-1; maybe TRBD1 (6 bases). CDR1 is MGHRA and CDR2 is YSYEKL in the germline V gene. This CDR3 is built from 15 residues. V lost 3 bases and J lost 0, with 11 bases in between. CDR3 in amino acids: CASSQGQGMNTEAFF. CDR3 in DNA: TGCGCCAGCAGCCAGGGACAAGGGATGAACACTGAAGCTTTCTTT.

The chain carries TRBV6-4 and TRBJ2-3; 11 bases fit TRBD2. There are 16 residues in the CDR3. The J segment lost 2 bases and the V segment lost 5 bases, leaving 6 bases of the junction unmatched. Germline CDR1 and CDR2: MRHNA and SNTAGT. The CDR3 DNA reads TGTGCCAGCAGTCCCACTAGCGGGGGACCCACAGATACGCAGTATTTT. This gives the protein CASSPTSGGPTDTQYF.

The CDR3 nucleotides read TGTGCCTGGGGACAGGGGACCCAGTACTTC. Translation: CAWGQGTQYF. The chain has TRBV30 and TRBJ2-5, with 8 bases aligning to TRBD1. There are 10 residues in the CDR3. V was clipped by 5 bases and J by 7 bases; unmatched bases: 0. Germline CDR1 is GTSNPN and CDR2 is SVGIG (reference sequence). Supplemented by reference TRBV30 and TRBJ2-5, the full variable domain reads SQTIHQWPATLVQPVGSPLSLECTVEGTSNPNLYWYRQAAGRGLQLLFYSVGIGQISSEVPQNLSASRPQDRQFILSSKKLLLSDSGFYLCAWGQGTQYFGPGTRLLVL.